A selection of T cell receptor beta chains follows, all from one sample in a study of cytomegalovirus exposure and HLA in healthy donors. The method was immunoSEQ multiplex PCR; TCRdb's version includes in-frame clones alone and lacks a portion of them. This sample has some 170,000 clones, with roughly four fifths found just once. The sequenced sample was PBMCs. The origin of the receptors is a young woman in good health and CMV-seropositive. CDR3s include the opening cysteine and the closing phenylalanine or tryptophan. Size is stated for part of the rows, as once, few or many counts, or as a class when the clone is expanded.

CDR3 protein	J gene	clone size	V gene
CASSSKQGGRGTDTQYF	TRBJ2-3	once	TRBV5-1
CASSLRQGRGNTEAFF	TRBJ1-1	-	TRBV5-1
CASSEQRGYEQYF	TRBJ2-7	-	TRBV6-1
CASSPSGRFYNEQFF	TRBJ2-1	-	TRBV14
CASSLLTSGAPNEQFF	TRBJ2-1	-	TRBV4-1
CASSIGLAGIDTQYF	TRBJ2-3	-	TRBV19
CASSLDGTGLYEQYF	TRBJ2-7	few	TRBV11-2
CASSFMGGETQYF	TRBJ2-5	few	TRBV4-2
CASSRRDKADTQYF	TRBJ2-3	-	TRBV19
CASSLNPSWREQYF	TRBJ2-7	once	TRBV7-3
CAIRGSYNSPLHF	TRBJ1-6	-	TRBV6-5
CASSFRGTAGANVLTF	TRBJ2-6	-	TRBV2
CASSKLDRVTYEQYF	TRBJ2-7	-	TRBV21-1
CASSPRTGDQYF	TRBJ2-7	-	TRBV18
CASSLSGGIVGEQYF	TRBJ2-7	once	TRBV5-1
CASSHRGRYQETQYF	TRBJ2-5	once	TRBV5-5
CASSRGTGASGNTIYF	TRBJ1-3	-	TRBV5-6
CASSQGSIRAQETQYF	TRBJ2-5	once	TRBV4-1
CASTPVTGSTDTQYF	TRBJ2-3	-	TRBV9
CASTPEPGKYYGYTF	TRBJ1-2	-	TRBV28
CASSASRRLEPQKTNTGELFF	TRBJ2-2	-	TRBV9
CASSLDGVAGFGDTQYF	TRBJ2-3	-	TRBV5-1
CASSLWVSGVSTDTQYF	TRBJ2-3	-	TRBV28
CASSEISGGGYEQYF	-	-	TRBV6-1
CASRQTIWSNQPQHF	TRBJ1-5	few	TRBV6-1
CASNVEGALGEQYF	TRBJ2-7	-	TRBV6-1
CASSGTGGADTQYF	TRBJ2-3	-	TRBV19
CASSSTRGYYGYTF	TRBJ1-2	-	TRBV11-2
CASSLARGPQHF	TRBJ1-5	-	TRBV7-9
CASSVLDSGTEAFF	TRBJ1-1	-	TRBV5-4
CASSEQAAGTDTQYF	TRBJ2-3	-	TRBV2
CASSPQTGAIGEQYF	TRBJ2-7	-	TRBV18
CASSPEGRGRGNNEQFF	TRBJ2-1	-	TRBV7-2
CASTTGQQNTEAFF	TRBJ1-1	-	TRBV6-5
CAISAGTNNSPLHF	TRBJ1-6	-	TRBV10-3
CASSLDLQVGVEAFF	TRBJ1-1	-	TRBV11-1
CASSFEGSGYTF	TRBJ1-2	-	TRBV5-4
CASSSSLGQGRDTQYF	TRBJ2-3	-	TRBV27
CASRTGTEITGELFF	TRBJ2-2	-	TRBV7-3
CATLWSYGYTF	TRBJ1-2	-	TRBV6-1
CSVDRLAAYNEQFF	TRBJ2-1	-	TRBV29-1
CASSAETGGYSPLHF	TRBJ1-6	-	TRBV9
CASSYGLAGAIEQYF	TRBJ2-7	few	TRBV6-5
CASSLRQGQGETQYF	TRBJ2-5	-	TRBV5-1
CASSSIETQYF	TRBJ2-5	-	TRBV7-2
CASSFLNRNSPLHF	TRBJ1-6	few	TRBV5-1
CASSSNSGTGELFF	TRBJ2-2	-	TRBV6-5
CASSPSVASNYGYTF	TRBJ1-2	-	TRBV7-2
CASSIGIAGTTSRYGYTF	TRBJ1-2	-	TRBV19
CASSPRQGNTEAFF	TRBJ1-1	-	TRBV27
CASSPDWTVGYTF	TRBJ1-2	-	TRBV6-5
CASSFGGRSNQPQHF	TRBJ1-5	once	TRBV11-2
CASSRDRNSPLHF	TRBJ1-6	-	TRBV4-3
CASGGGRRTGELFF	TRBJ2-2	-	TRBV7-6
CASSFPGQTMNTEAFF	TRBJ1-1	-	TRBV19